This T cell receptor beta chain was recorded in a study of technical replicates of blood from several donors. The CDR3 consists of 13 residues. V lost 0 bases to trimming and J lost 10 bases; unmatched junction nucleotides: 6. CDR1 and CDR2 from the germline V gene are MNHNS and SASEGT. Clones were read by immunoSEQ multiplex PCR, and TCRdb kept only the in-frame ones, dropping some. The sample has about 70,000 clones, approximately 92% seen once; the top ten hold roughly 0.39%. The sequence came from a human donor in good health. The source material was T cells isolated from PBMCs. The rearrangement joins TRBV6-1 to TRBJ2-7, with TRBD1 identical over 7 bases. The chain's CDR3 is CASSEAPGQSQYF. In nucleotides, the CDR3 is TGTGCCAGCAGTGAAGCGCCGGGACAGTCCCAGTACTTC.